The rows below give T cell receptor beta chains drawn from one sample of a study of T cell responses to AZD1222 COVID-19 vaccine. Using immunoSEQ multiplex PCR, the repertoire was profiled, and TCRdb retains in-frame clones only, with some absent. The sample lists 100,000 to 150,000 clones, less than 90% occurring once. This sample comprised peripheral blood, obtained on day 0 of AZD1222 vaccination. Every receptor here comes from an adult in good health. Each CDR3 is given with its conserved first and last residue. A D gene is named only where the DNA matches it firmly. A clone size is listed for some rows: how often the clone was seen (once, few, many), or a class if it is expanded.

V gene: TRBV6-1; CDR3 length: 14; clone size: NA; J gene: TRBJ1-2; D gene: TRBD1; CDR3 protein: CASSEGQGAYGYTF; CDR3 DNA: TGTGCCAGCAGTGAGGGACAGGGGGCCTATGGCTACACCTTC
V gene: TRBV25-1; CDR3 length: 12; clone size: NA; J gene: TRBJ1-2; D gene: NA; CDR3 protein: CASSGRRGGYTF; CDR3 DNA: TGTGCCAGCAGTGGGCGAAGAGGTGGCTACACCTTC
V gene: TRBV5-1; CDR3 length: 13; clone size: NA; J gene: TRBJ1-5; D gene: NA; CDR3 protein: CASSPGGMEPQHF; CDR3 DNA: TGCGCCAGCAGCCCCGGGGGGATGGAGCCCCAGCATTTT
V gene: TRBV12-3/TRBV12-4; CDR3 length: 13; clone size: NA; J gene: TRBJ2-7; D gene: NA; CDR3 protein: CASSWSSSYEQYF; CDR3 DNA: TGTGCCAGCAGTTGGTCGAGCTCCTACGAGCAGTACTTC
V gene: TRBV5-1; CDR3 length: 16; clone size: NA; J gene: TRBJ2-3; D gene: TRBD2; CDR3 protein: CASSWGTSGITDTQYF; CDR3 DNA: TGCGCCAGCAGCTGGGGGACTAGCGGAATCACAGATACGCAGTATTTT
V gene: TRBV18; CDR3 length: 20; clone size: NA; J gene: TRBJ2-7; D gene: TRBD2; CDR3 protein: CASSLTVEAGLATGLYEQYF; CDR3 DNA: TGTGCCAGCTCACTAACGGTTGAAGCGGGACTAGCCACCGGCCTCTACGAGCAGTACTTC
V gene: TRBV4-3; CDR3 length: 15; clone size: NA; J gene: TRBJ1-2; D gene: NA; CDR3 protein: CASSQENAAGYGYTF; CDR3 DNA: TGCGCCAGCAGCCAAGAAAACGCCGCGGGGTATGGCTACACCTTC
V gene: TRBV12-5; CDR3 length: 15; clone size: NA; J gene: TRBJ1-4; D gene: TRBD1; CDR3 protein: CASGSQGVSNEKLFF; CDR3 DNA: TGTGCTAGTGGTTCGCAGGGGGTGTCTAATGAAAAACTGTTTTTT
V gene: TRBV18; CDR3 length: 16; clone size: NA; J gene: TRBJ2-1; D gene: NA; CDR3 protein: CASSPMAAPSYNEQFF; CDR3 DNA: TGTGCCAGCTCACCAATGGCGGCTCCTTCCTACAATGAGCAGTTCTTC
V gene: TRBV7-2; CDR3 length: 15; clone size: once; J gene: TRBJ1-5; D gene: NA; CDR3 protein: CASSLQGSGNQPQHF; CDR3 DNA: TGTGCCAGCAGCTTACAGGGTAGCGGCAATCAGCCCCAGCATTTT
V gene: TRBV7-3; CDR3 length: 13; clone size: NA; J gene: TRBJ2-2; D gene: NA; CDR3 protein: CASSSQLAGELFF; CDR3 DNA: TGTGCCAGCAGCTCCCAGTTGGCCGGGGAGCTGTTTTTT
V gene: TRBV6-5; CDR3 length: 10; clone size: NA; J gene: TRBJ1-1; D gene: NA; CDR3 protein: CASGGEGAFF; CDR3 DNA: TGTGCCAGCGGGGGGGAGGGAGCTTTCTTT
V gene: TRBV4-1; CDR3 length: 18; clone size: NA; J gene: TRBJ2-4; D gene: NA; CDR3 protein: CASSPGRRAGLAKNIQYF; CDR3 DNA: TGCGCCAGCAGCCCCGGACGCAGGGCGGGGTTAGCCAAAAACATTCAGTACTTC
V gene: TRBV6-1; CDR3 length: 14; clone size: NA; J gene: TRBJ2-2; D gene: NA; CDR3 protein: CASSDPGNTGELFF; CDR3 DNA: TGTGCCAGCAGTGACCCAGGGAACACCGGGGAGCTGTTTTTT
V gene: TRBV10-3; CDR3 length: 14; clone size: once; J gene: TRBJ1-1; D gene: NA; CDR3 protein: CAIRDPGRGPEAFF; CDR3 DNA: TGTGCCATCAGAGACCCGGGACGGGGGCCCGAAGCTTTCTTT
V gene: TRBV24-1; CDR3 length: 13; clone size: NA; J gene: TRBJ2-1; D gene: NA; CDR3 protein: CATSDLPGDEQFF; CDR3 DNA: TGTGCCACCAGTGATTTGCCAGGGGACGAGCAGTTCTTC
V gene: TRBV29-1; CDR3 length: 14; clone size: NA; J gene: TRBJ1-1; D gene: NA; CDR3 protein: CSVDSPGMNTEAFF; CDR3 DNA: TGCAGCGTTGATTCCCCGGGTATGAACACTGAAGCTTTCTTT
V gene: TRBV5-1; CDR3 length: 13; clone size: NA; J gene: TRBJ2-4; D gene: NA; CDR3 protein: CASSSEGQRIQYF; CDR3 DNA: TGCGCCAGCAGCTCCGAGGGCCAGAGGATTCAGTACTTC
V gene: TRBV4-1; CDR3 length: 15; clone size: NA; J gene: TRBJ1-5; D gene: NA; CDR3 protein: CASSQDWVSGQPQHF; CDR3 DNA: TGCGCCAGCAGCCAAGATTGGGTTTCGGGTCAGCCCCAGCATTTT
V gene: TRBV15; CDR3 length: 16; clone size: NA; J gene: TRBJ2-5; D gene: NA; CDR3 protein: CATSRGQGRVQETQYF; CDR3 DNA: TGTGCCACCAGCAGAGGCCAGGGTAGGGTCCAAGAGACCCAGTACTTC
V gene: TRBV7-2; CDR3 length: 12; clone size: NA; J gene: TRBJ1-2; D gene: NA; CDR3 protein: CASWGGLYGYTF; CDR3 DNA: TGTGCCAGCTGGGGGGGGCTCTATGGCTACACCTTC
V gene: TRBV2; CDR3 length: 14; clone size: once; J gene: TRBJ1-2; D gene: NA; CDR3 protein: CASLSRGPNYGYTF; CDR3 DNA: TGTGCCAGCCTTAGCAGGGGCCCTAACTATGGCTACACCTTC
V gene: TRBV28; CDR3 length: 11; clone size: NA; J gene: TRBJ1-2; D gene: NA; CDR3 protein: CAAWGVHGYTF; CDR3 DNA: TGTGCCGCCTGGGGAGTCCATGGCTACACCTTC
V gene: TRBV5-8; CDR3 length: 14; clone size: few; J gene: TRBJ1-1; D gene: TRBD1; CDR3 protein: CASSSGQLNTEAFF; CDR3 DNA: TGTGCCAGCAGCTCGGGACAGTTAAACACTGAAGCTTTCTTT
V gene: TRBV18; CDR3 length: 14; clone size: NA; J gene: TRBJ2-7; D gene: NA; CDR3 protein: CASSPGIQSYEQYF; CDR3 DNA: TGTGCCAGCTCACCAGGAATACAGTCCTACGAGCAGTACTTC
V gene: TRBV5-7; CDR3 length: 16; clone size: NA; J gene: TRBJ2-4; D gene: NA; CDR3 protein: CASSHHERLAKNIQYF; CDR3 DNA: TGTGCCAGCAGCCACCACGAAAGGTTAGCCAAAAACATTCAGTACTTC
V gene: TRBV15; CDR3 length: 16; clone size: NA; J gene: TRBJ1-1; D gene: TRBD1; CDR3 protein: CATSRATGGGNTEAFF; CDR3 DNA: TGTGCCACCAGCAGAGCGACAGGGGGCGGGAATACTGAAGCTTTCTTT
V gene: TRBV11-3; CDR3 length: 15; clone size: few; J gene: TRBJ1-3; D gene: NA; CDR3 protein: CASSLEGSSGNTIYF; CDR3 DNA: TGTGCCAGCAGCTTAGAGGGGAGCTCTGGAAACACCATATATTTT
V gene: TRBV9; CDR3 length: 14; clone size: NA; J gene: TRBJ1-3; D gene: NA; CDR3 protein: CASSPTGFGNTIYF; CDR3 DNA: TGTGCCAGCAGCCCCACAGGGTTTGGAAACACCATATATTTT
V gene: TRBV19; CDR3 length: 16; clone size: NA; J gene: TRBJ2-2; D gene: TRBD2; CDR3 protein: CASGLAGGPGTGELFF; CDR3 DNA: TGTGCCAGCGGACTAGCGGGAGGGCCGGGGACCGGGGAGCTGTTTTTT
V gene: TRBV18; CDR3 length: 11; clone size: NA; J gene: TRBJ2-5; D gene: NA; CDR3 protein: CASSPQETQYF; CDR3 DNA: TGTGCCAGCTCACCCCAAGAGACCCAGTACTTC
V gene: TRBV4-3; CDR3 length: 16; clone size: NA; J gene: TRBJ2-1; D gene: TRBD2; CDR3 protein: CASSPSTSGGFNEQFF; CDR3 DNA: TGCGCCAGCAGCCCGTCGACTAGCGGGGGGTTCAATGAGCAGTTCTTC
V gene: TRBV6-2/TRBV6-3; CDR3 length: 16; clone size: NA; J gene: TRBJ2-7; D gene: TRBD2; CDR3 protein: CASSKIGGTSAYEQYF; CDR3 DNA: TGTGCCAGCAGCAAAATCGGGGGGACTTCGGCCTACGAGCAGTACTTC
V gene: TRBV4-3; CDR3 length: 16; clone size: NA; J gene: TRBJ2-3; D gene: NA; CDR3 protein: CASSQDRAGRLNTQYF; CDR3 DNA: TGCGCCAGCAGCCAAGATCGCGCGGGGCGACTAAATACGCAGTATTTT
V gene: TRBV2; CDR3 length: 14; clone size: NA; J gene: TRBJ1-5; D gene: TRBD1; CDR3 protein: CASSLTGANQPQHF; CDR3 DNA: TGTGCCAGCAGCTTGACAGGGGCCAATCAGCCCCAGCATTTT
V gene: TRBV28; CDR3 length: 14; clone size: NA; J gene: TRBJ1-1; D gene: NA; CDR3 protein: CASSLPQRNTEAFF; CDR3 DNA: TGTGCCAGCAGTTTACCGCAGAGGAACACTGAAGCTTTCTTT
V gene: TRBV30; CDR3 length: 13; clone size: NA; J gene: TRBJ1-2; D gene: TRBD1; CDR3 protein: CAWRRDSNYGYTF; CDR3 DNA: TGTGCCTGGAGGCGGGACAGTAACTATGGCTACACCTTC
V gene: TRBV7-3; CDR3 length: 13; clone size: NA; J gene: TRBJ1-1; D gene: NA; CDR3 protein: CASSLQGNTEAFF; CDR3 DNA: TGTGCCAGCAGCCTACAGGGGAACACTGAAGCTTTCTTT
V gene: TRBV9; CDR3 length: 14; clone size: NA; J gene: TRBJ1-4; D gene: TRBD1; CDR3 protein: CASRGQGSNEKLFF; CDR3 DNA: TGTGCCAGCAGGGGACAGGGGAGTAATGAAAAACTGTTTTTT
V gene: TRBV5-1; CDR3 length: 17; clone size: NA; J gene: TRBJ1-2; D gene: TRBD1; CDR3 protein: CASSWAGTGGLSYGYTF; CDR3 DNA: TGCGCCAGCAGCTGGGCCGGGACAGGGGGCTTGAGCTATGGCTACACCTTC
V gene: TRBV28; CDR3 length: 13; clone size: NA; J gene: TRBJ2-1; D gene: NA; CDR3 protein: CASSEVSRKEQFF; CDR3 DNA: TGTGCCAGCAGCGAGGTATCCAGGAAGGAGCAGTTCTTC
V gene: TRBV5-5; CDR3 length: 15; clone size: few; J gene: TRBJ2-7; D gene: NA; CDR3 protein: CASSLTFESSYEQYF; CDR3 DNA: TGTGCCAGCAGCCTGACGTTTGAAAGCTCCTACGAGCAGTACTTC
V gene: TRBV7-3; CDR3 length: 13; clone size: NA; J gene: TRBJ2-1; D gene: NA; CDR3 protein: CASSDGRRDEQFF; CDR3 DNA: TGTGCCAGCAGCGACGGGAGAAGGGATGAGCAGTTCTTC
V gene: TRBV4-2; CDR3 length: 15; clone size: NA; J gene: TRBJ1-4; D gene: TRBD1; CDR3 protein: CASSQPGGAGEKLFF; CDR3 DNA: TGTGCCAGCAGCCAACCAGGGGGCGCGGGTGAAAAACTGTTTTTT
V gene: TRBV6-2/TRBV6-3; CDR3 length: 15; clone size: NA; J gene: TRBJ2-1; D gene: TRBD2; CDR3 protein: CASSQGLAGGREQFF; CDR3 DNA: TGTGCCAGCAGCCAGGGACTAGCGGGGGGGCGCGAGCAGTTCTTC